The clone carrying this T cell receptor (beta chain) appeared a single time. Its target is not known. The data belong to a study of cytomegalovirus exposure and HLA in healthy donors. Findings and limits, study-wide: The study flagged 150 to 200 TCR beta chains as cytomegalovirus-associated. Serostatus for CMV was the only available immune exposure information. In an earlier analysis, most TCR beta V segments were productive about 87% or about 30% of the time. In presence/absence analyses, roughly uniform sequencing depth across donors was assumed.

Primers: 60 Vbeta forward and 13 Jbeta reverse. Here immunoSEQ multiplex PCR was the method, and the copy in TCRdb shows in-frame clones only, minus some. The sample contains approximately 190,000 clones, 80% to 90% of which appear only once. The CDR3 runs to 15 residues. CDR1 MDHEN and CDR2 SYDVKM come from the germline V gene. V was pared by 4 bases and J by 1 base, with 4 bases of the junction left unmatched. This sequence originates from a young man in good health and CMV-seronegative. The sequenced material came from PBMCs. The rearrangement links TRBV28 to TRBJ2-7, with 10 bases fitting TRBD1. For the CDR3, the DNA is TGTGCCAGCAGTTCATTGGGACAGGGGTCCTACGAGCAGTACTTC. It codes for CASSSLGQGSYEQYF.